A selection of T cell receptor beta chains follows, all from one sample in a study of T cells in Graves' hyperthyroidism and ophthalmopathy. TCRdb reanalysed the multiplex PCR reads using MiXCR and keeps one entry per CDR3 protein. The sample shows approximately 600,000 distinct CDR3 sequences, around 20% of them seen only once. Sequences were obtained from blood. The receptors were gathered from a man aged 25 to 40 with Graves' ophthalmopathy. Each CDR3 is given with its conserved first and last residue. The D gene is left open where the match is weak. A clone size is listed for some rows: how often the clone was seen (once, few, many), or a class if it is expanded.

J gene	V gene	clone size	D gene	CDR3 DNA	CDR3 protein
TRBJ1-1	TRBV20-1	many	-	TGCAGTGCTAGGGGTGGGGGACCAAACACTGAAGCTTTCTTT	CSARGGGPNTEAFF
TRBJ2-1	TRBV29-1	-	TRBD1	TGCAGCGTTGCCGGACAGGGGGCGTCCGGGGCGGGCAATGAGCAGTTCTTC	CSVAGQGASGAGNEQFF
TRBJ2-1	TRBV6-1	-	-	TGTGCCAGCGGCGAGCAGTTCTTC	CASGEQFF
TRBJ2-1	TRBV18	many	-	TGTGCCAGCTCACCCTCGACTAGGAGCGCCTACAATGAGCAGTTCTTC	CASSPSTRSAYNEQFF
TRBJ1-2	TRBV5-8	-	-	TGTGCCAGCAGCTTGCCAGGGGCTGACGGCTACACCTTC	CASSLPGADGYTF
TRBJ1-1	TRBV29-1	few	-	TGCAGTGCCCTGTTTATGAACACTGAAGCTTTCTTT	CSALFMNTEAFF
TRBJ1-5	TRBV16	-	-	TGTGCCAGCAGCCAAGGGGGAGGGGATCAGCCCCAGCATTTT	CASSQGGGDQPQHF
TRBJ2-5	TRBV3-1	-	-	TGTGCCAGCAGCCAAGATCCAGCGAGGGAAGAGACCCAGTACTTC	CASSQDPAREETQYF
TRBJ1-5	TRBV28	many	-	TGTGCCAGCAGGTTACCGGGCAGGGATAATCAGCCCCAGCATTTT	CASRLPGRDNQPQHF
TRBJ2-5	TRBV11-1	few	TRBD2	TGTGCCAGCAGTCACCGGGGGGAAGAGACCCAGTACTTC	CASSHRGEETQYF
TRBJ1-5	TRBV2	many	-	TGTGCCAGCAGTGGGCCAGTTAGCAATCAGCCCCAGCATTTT	CASSGPVSNQPQHF
TRBJ1-3	TRBV27	-	-	TGTGCCAGCAGTTTTTTCAGAGGAAACACCATATATTTT	CASSFFRGNTIYF
TRBJ1-1	TRBV10-3	few	-	TGTGCCATCAGTGAAAAAGGGACTGAAGCTTTCTTT	CAISEKGTEAFF
TRBJ2-6	TRBV7-2	-	-	TGTGCCAGCAGCCGATGGAACTCTGGGGCCAACGTCCTGACTTTC	CASSRWNSGANVLTF
TRBJ2-3	TRBV10-1	-	-	TGCGCCAGCAGACGGGAGACAGATACGCAGTATTTT	CASRRETDTQYF
TRBJ2-3	TRBV28	many	TRBD2	TGTGCCAGCAGCCCTAGCGGGAGACCCACAGATACGCAGTATTTT	CASSPSGRPTDTQYF
TRBJ2-7	TRBV6-5	many	-	TGTGCCAGCAGTTACGGGGGGTTGTACGAGCAGTACTTC	CASSYGGLYEQYF
TRBJ2-5	TRBV4-2	-	-	TGTGCCAGCAGCCAAGAGGGGGGAGAAACAGTCGGCCAAGAGACCCAGTACTTC	CASSQEGGETVGQETQYF
TRBJ2-5	TRBV25-1	-	-	TGTGCCAGCAGTGAACCTCCCAAGAGCCAGGGGGAGACCCAGTACTTC	CASSEPPKSQGETQYF
TRBJ2-7	TRBV29-1	few	-	TGCAGCGTTGAAGACAGGGGTGAAGCGGGAAGCTTCGAGCAGTACTTC	CSVEDRGEAGSFEQYF
TRBJ2-2	TRBV27	few	-	TGTGCCAGCAGTTTATTTTTATCGGGGAGAGGGAACACCGGGGAGCTGTTTTTT	CASSLFLSGRGNTGELFF
TRBJ2-5	TRBV7-9	-	TRBD2	TGTGCCAGCAGCTTGGGACTAGCGGGGACCCAAGGGACCCAGTACTTC	CASSLGLAGTQGTQYF
TRBJ2-7	TRBV18	many	-	TGTGCCAGCTCACCGGGGGGGCGGGCCGCGTCCTACGAGCAGTACTTC	CASSPGGRAASYEQYF
TRBJ2-1	TRBV20-1	-	TRBD2	TGCAGTGCCGAGGGAGGGCCCTACAATGAGCAGTTCTTC	CSAEGGPYNEQFF
TRBJ1-2	TRBV7-8	many	-	TGTGCCAGCAGCATTACAGGGTTAACTGGCTACACCTTC	CASSITGLTGYTF
TRBJ2-5	TRBV2	-	TRBD1	TGTGCCAGCAGTCCCGGGACAGGTTTTGAGACCCAGTACTTC	CASSPGTGFETQYF